Detailed here is one T cell receptor beta chain. Authors' processing steps: By means of reference gene primer amplification, nucleated cell counts were estimated. Profiling relied on immunoSEQ multiplex PCR, and the TCRdb table lists in-frame clones only, not all of them. V, J and clone size are those of that table, while D and trimming were read from the DNA. The sample holds 45,000 to 55,000 clones, roughly 80% seen once. Clinical history as reported by participants underpinned cohort assignment. This entry comes from a study of blood T cell repertoires in COVID-19. Study information: Samples representing acute and convalescent COVID-19 were sourced from the United States, Italy and Spain.

Germline values: CDR1 SEHNR, CDR2 FQNEAQ (reference sequence). Trimming removed 6 bases at V and 4 bases at J, with 6 bases between. This CDR3 region has 11 residues. The sequenced material came from PBMCs or T cells enriched from blood (not recorded which). The TCR sequence derives from a woman aged 50 to 65 with acute COVID-19. The V and J genes are TRBV7-9 and TRBJ1-1; D is unresolved. The CDR3 DNA sequence: TGTGCCAGCAGATCAATCACTGAAGCTTTCTTT. Amino acids: CASRSITEAFF. Looking up the rest from reference TRBV7-9 and TRBJ1-1 gives the full variable domain: DTGVSQNPRHKITKRGQNVTFRCDPISEHNRLYWYRQTLGQGPEFLTYFQNEAQLEKSRLLSDRFSAERPKGSFSTLEIQRTEQGDSAMYLCASRSITEAFFGQGTRLTVV.